These 14 T cell receptor beta chains came from one sample sequenced in a study of CD8+CD57+ T cells in acquired aplastic anemia. According to the study, genomic DNA was the template for TCR beta VDJ and CDR3 profiling. TCRdb called the reads again in MiXCR, with one record for every CDR3 protein. The sample holds 200,000 to 250,000 distinct CDR3 sequences, more than 40% seen once. Patients chosen for sequencing had shown CD8+CD57+ cell expansion by flow cytometry. The sequencing sample was made of sorted CD4+, CD8+, or CD8+CD57+ T cells (not recorded which) from PBMCs. The receptors stem from a human donor with aplastic anemia.

The chain is built from TRBV9 and TRBJ2-5; TRBD2 is a possible D gene (6 bases). Trimming removed 0 bases at V and 5 bases at J, with 11 bases between. CDR1 is SGDLS and CDR2 is YYNGEE in the germline V gene. CDR3 length: 14 amino acids. CDR3 sequence: CASSVGGGEETQYF. DNA of the CDR3: TGTGCCAGCAGCGTAGGAGGCGGGGAGGAGACCCAGTACTTC. Full variable domain (remainder filled in from reference TRBV9 and TRBJ2-5): DSGVTQTPKHLITATGQRVTLRCSPRSGDLSVYWYQQSLDQGLQFLIQYYNGEERAKGNILERFSAQQFPDLHSELNLSSLELGDSALYFCASSVGGGEETQYFGPGTRLLVL.

The chain uses TRBV19 and TRBJ2-4, with 10 bases that match TRBD2. With V trimmed by 9 bases and J by 0 bases, 11 bases remained unmatched. The germline CDR1 and CDR2 sequences are LNHDA and SQIVND (reference sequence). The CDR3 totals 17 residues. This CDR3 reads CARKKPGLAVAKNIQYF. CDR3 coding DNA: TGTGCCAGAAAAAAACCAGGACTAGCGGTAGCCAAAAACATTCAGTACTTC.

As to this clonotype: This could be a read error, since a much larger clone is one nucleotide away. The rearrangement uses TRBV7-9 and TRBJ2-7, with D unclear. Germline V lookup: CDR1 SEHNR, CDR2 FQNEAQ (reference sequence). This CDR3 region has 12 residues. This chain's CDR3 is CASSLISGEQHF. In DNA, the CDR3 is TGTGCCAGCAGCTTGATTTCCGGCGAGCAGCACTTC.

Notes on this clonotype: A much larger clone sits a single nucleotide away, making a read error possible. CDR3 region: CASSGGQVLQETRYF. DNA for the CDR3: TGTGCCAGCAGCGGTGGACAGGTCCTCCAAGAGACCCGGTACTTC. The chain couples TRBV25-1 to TRBJ2-5, with 7 bases that match TRBD1. Germline V CDR1 and CDR2: MGHDK, SYGVNS. The CDR3 runs to 15 residues.

The J gene is TRBJ1-6, the V gene TRBV20-1; no reliable D call. The CDR3 spans 11 residues. CDR1 and CDR2 (germline): DFQATT, SNEGSKA (reference sequence). V was clipped by 3 bases and J by 13 bases, with 10 bases between them. CDR3 sequence (DNA): TGCAGTGCTAGGGGCGAGGGTCCCCTCCACTTT. Its protein is CSARGEGPLHF.

This clonotype has just a few counts. The J gene is TRBJ1-6, the V gene TRBV30; D is unclear. V lost 1 base to trimming and J lost 0 bases, with 7 bases between them. This CDR3 is 15 amino acids long. Germline CDR1 and CDR2: GTSNPN and SVGIG (reference sequence). CDR3 protein: CAWSDPSSYNSPLHF. In DNA, the CDR3 is TGTGCCTGGAGTGATCCGAGCTCCTATAATTCACCCCTCCACTTT.

The V call is TRBV2, the J call TRBJ2-7; 9 positions match TRBD2. The CDR3 totals 13 residues. V shed 6 bases and J 3 bases; nucleotides not matched to a gene: 3. CDR1 SNHLY and CDR2 FYNNEI come from the germline V gene. CDR3 DNA: TGTGCCAGCAGAATAGCGGGAGTCTACGAGCAGTACGTC. It codes for CASRIAGVYEQYV.

This clonotype appeared many times. The chain joins TRBV6-1 to TRBJ2-5; D may be TRBD2 (5 bases). The CDR3 has 14 residues. V was clipped by 7 bases and J by 5 bases, with 17 bases between them. Germline lookup yields CDR1 MNHNS and CDR2 SASEGT. CDR3 region: CASTLELGVETQYF. DNA for the CDR3: TGTGCCAGCACCCTCGAACTAGGAGTGGAGACCCAGTACTTC.

This chain joins TRBV7-8 and TRBJ2-2; 8 bases are a match to TRBD1. The CDR3 length is 17 residues. V lost 6 bases, J lost 5 bases, and 14 bases stayed unmatched. CDR1 is SGHVS and CDR2 is FQNEAQ in the germline V gene. The CDR3 spells CASRSAEDRDRTGELFF. CDR3 bases: TGTGCCAGCAGATCCGCCGAGGACAGGGACCGAACCGGGGAGCTGTTTTTT.

The chain recombines TRBV5-1 with TRBJ1-2; D is unresolved. V was shortened by 4 bases and J by 8 bases, with 9 bases between the two germline ends. Germline V gives CDR1 SGHRS, CDR2 YFSETQ. The CDR3 runs 11 residues. The DNA of the CDR3 is TGCGCCAGCAGCGGAATGGGAGGCTACACCTTC. Translating it yields CASSGMGGYTF.

This clonotype was recorded a few times. The junction differs from germline at one of its ends, possibly a read error. The V gene is TRBV6-2 or TRBV6-3, the J gene TRBJ1-2; a possible D gene is TRBD1 (5 bases). CDR3 length: 16 amino acids. Germline V CDR1 and CDR2: MNHEY, SVGEGT. Written as DNA, the CDR3 is TGTGCCGGCAGCCCTGCTGACAGACGCCATAATATGTGCTACACCTTC. This translates into CAGSPADRRHNMCYTF.

This clonotype has ten or more counts. V gene TRBV6-4 combines with J gene TRBJ2-5; 7 positions match TRBD1. Germline V gives CDR1 MRHNA, CDR2 SNTAGT. V shed 5 bases, J shed 5 bases, and the junction held 8 bases outside the gene matches. This CDR3 has 14 residues. CDR3 in DNA: TGTGCCAGCAGTACCGGGACAGAAGGGGAGACCCAGTACTTC. Amino acids: CASSTGTEGETQYF.

The chain uses TRBV19 and TRBJ1-1; D is ambiguous. Deletions cut 2 bases from V and 4 bases from J, with 14 bases between. Germline lookup yields CDR1 LNHDA and CDR2 SQIVND (reference sequence). The CDR3 runs to 15 residues. CDR3 nucleotides: TGTGCCAGTAGTATAAGCGGAGGAATCGGCACTGAAGCTTTCTTT. Translating it yields CASSISGGIGTEAFF.

This clonotype was counted at least ten times. The rearrangement joins TRBV7-9 to TRBJ1-4; a weak D match, TRBD1 (6 bases). Germline CDR1 SEHNR, CDR2 FQNEAQ (reference sequence). Deletions cut 0 bases from V and 6 bases from J, with 11 bases between. This CDR3 comprises 15 residues. Here the CDR3 DNA reads TGTGCCAGCAGCTTAGCGAGGGGGTCGGATGAAAAACTGTTTTTT. Translated: CASSLARGSDEKLFF.